The entry below describes one T cell receptor beta chain. Its cognate antigen has yet to be identified. Per-base qualities were not stored, and no clone one base away is much larger. Multiplexed two-step PCR with Vbeta-specific forward primers and Jbeta-specific reverse primers was used to amplify TCRbeta CDR3 regions. The TCRbeta libraries were sequenced on an Illumina instrument via the immunoSEQ service. The authors' analysis ran thus. IMGT annotation was used to assign V, D and J genes, and synthetic CDR3 analogues were used to correct the counts for multiplex PCR bias. In the immunoSEQ Analyzer, repertoire clonality was calculated as one minus the normalized Shannon entropy. Whether a clone counted as expanded was decided by Fisher's exact test with Benjamini-Hochberg false discovery rate control and a two-tailed cutoff of P<0.01. TCRdb re-hosts the immuneACCESS table, in-frame sequences only. Its copies lack some clones; in the studies checked, an unresolved V gene accounts for under half of them, and the cause for the rest is not known. V, J and clone size were drawn from that table, and D and trimming were deduced from the DNA. The sample has about 17,000 clones on record, under 80% of them singletons. The ten top clones hold 2.5% to 4% of the sample.

Sorted T cell subsets were CFSE-labeled and co-cultured for roughly 5 days with allogeneic regulatory or mature dendritic cells at a 1:10 DC:T ratio. FACS was used to sort naive T cells as CD45RA+ cells and memory T cells as CD45RO+ CD4+ or CD8+ cells. The T cells used for TCR sequencing were obtained from two healthy control subjects. Genomic DNA was extracted with the Qiagen DNeasy Blood & Tissue Kit. The entry originates in a study of regulatory dendritic cells for organ transplantation (dated by TCRdb to about 2017). For the study in its entirety: Regulatory dendritic cells were generated from monocytes cultured with vitamin D3 on days 0 and 4 and IL-10 on day 4. To evaluate the response of the DCs to a potent maturation-inducing agent, LPS was added to DC cultures on day 6. Sorted naive and memory CD4+ and CD8+ T cells had their TCRbeta repertoires sequenced both before and after allostimulation with either regulatory or mature dendritic cells.

Study-level results and caveats: Among the resting subsets, memory CD8+ T cells contained the most alloreactive TCR clonotypes. The repertoires of naive CD4+ and CD8+ T cells were highly diverse, while memory cell repertoires were less diverse, with memory CD8+ cells being the most oligoclonal. Only a couple of subjects were sequenced, and considerable between-individual heterogeneity in the alloreactive memory CD8+ T cell pool was noted by the authors. Expansion of memory CD8+ clones was induced by allostimulation in both subjects, but more limited expansion appeared to be induced by regulatory dendritic cells than by mature dendritic cells.

Trimming costs V 4 bases and J 6 bases, and their ends lie 17 bases apart. CDR1 SGDLS and CDR2 YYNGEE are derived from the germline V gene. The CDR3 contains 15 residues, cysteine and phenylalanine counted. The retained sequence is limited to the CDR3, 45 bases, with the frame set at the first base. The V gene is TRBV9 and the J gene is TRBJ2-1; tentative D gene TRBD1, with 5 bases matching. The sample taken for sequencing was memory CD4+ T cells from blood cultured with regulatory dendritic cells. Per the publication, the cell subset or site label means: CD45RO+ memory T cells. The sequence came from a human donor in good health. At the DNA level, the sequence is TGTGCCAGCAGCCGGATAGTGGGGCCCGGCAATGAGCAGTTCTTC. It encodes CASSRIVGPGNEQFF.